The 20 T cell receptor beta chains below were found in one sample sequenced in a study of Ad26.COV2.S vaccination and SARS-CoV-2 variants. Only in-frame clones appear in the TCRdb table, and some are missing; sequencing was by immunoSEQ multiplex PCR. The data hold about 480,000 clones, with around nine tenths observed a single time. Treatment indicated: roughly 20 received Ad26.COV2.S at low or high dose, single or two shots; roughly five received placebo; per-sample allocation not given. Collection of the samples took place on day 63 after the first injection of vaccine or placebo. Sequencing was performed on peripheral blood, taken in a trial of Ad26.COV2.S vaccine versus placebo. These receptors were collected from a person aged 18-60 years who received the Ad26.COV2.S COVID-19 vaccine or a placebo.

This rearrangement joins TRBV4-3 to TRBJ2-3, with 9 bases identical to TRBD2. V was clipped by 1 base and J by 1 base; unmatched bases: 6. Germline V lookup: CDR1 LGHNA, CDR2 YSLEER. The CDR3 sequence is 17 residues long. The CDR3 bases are TGCGCCAGCAGCCAAGGTAGCGGGAGTATCGGCACAGATACGCAGTATTTT. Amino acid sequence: CASSQGSGSIGTDTQYF.

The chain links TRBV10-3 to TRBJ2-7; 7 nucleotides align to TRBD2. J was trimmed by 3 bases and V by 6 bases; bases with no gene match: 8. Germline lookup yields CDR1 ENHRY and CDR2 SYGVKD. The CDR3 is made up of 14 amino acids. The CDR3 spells CAISPSGTNYEQYF. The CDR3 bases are TGTGCCATCAGCCCCAGCGGGACCAACTACGAGCAGTACTTC.

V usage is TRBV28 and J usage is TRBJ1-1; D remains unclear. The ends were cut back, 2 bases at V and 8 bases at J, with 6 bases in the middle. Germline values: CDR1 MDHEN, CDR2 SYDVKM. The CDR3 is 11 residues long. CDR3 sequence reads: CASSLGREAFF. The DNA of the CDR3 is TGTGCCAGCAGTTTAGGGAGAGAAGCTTTCTTT.

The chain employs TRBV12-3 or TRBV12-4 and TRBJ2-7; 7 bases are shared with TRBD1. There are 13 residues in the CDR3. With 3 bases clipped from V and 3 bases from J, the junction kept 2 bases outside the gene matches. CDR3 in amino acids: CASSLRGRYEQYF. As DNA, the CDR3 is TGTGCCAGCAGTTTGAGGGGGCGCTACGAGCAGTACTTC.

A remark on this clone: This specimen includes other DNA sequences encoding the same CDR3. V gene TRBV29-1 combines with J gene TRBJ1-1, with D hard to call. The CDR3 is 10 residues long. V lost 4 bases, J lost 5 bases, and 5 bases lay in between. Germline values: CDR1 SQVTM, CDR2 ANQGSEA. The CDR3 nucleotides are TGCAGCGTTGTGGTTACTGAAGCTTTCTTT. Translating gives CSVVVTEAFF.

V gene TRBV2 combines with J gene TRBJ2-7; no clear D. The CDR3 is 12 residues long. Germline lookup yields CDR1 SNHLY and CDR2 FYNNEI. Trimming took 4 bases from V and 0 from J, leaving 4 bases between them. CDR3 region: CASSGSSYEQYF. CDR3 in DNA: TGTGCCAGCAGTGGCAGCTCCTACGAGCAGTACTTC. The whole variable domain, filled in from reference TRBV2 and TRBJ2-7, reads EPEVTQTPSHQVTQMGQEVILRCVPISNHLYFYWYRQILGQKVEFLVSFYNNEISEKSEIFDDQFSVERPDGSNFTLKIRSTKLEDSAMYFCASSGSSYEQYFGPGTRLTVT.

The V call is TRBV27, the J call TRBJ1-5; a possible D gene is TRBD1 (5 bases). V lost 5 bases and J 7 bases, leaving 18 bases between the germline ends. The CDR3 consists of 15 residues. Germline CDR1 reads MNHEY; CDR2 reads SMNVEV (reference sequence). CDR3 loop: CASSALTGAKQPQHF. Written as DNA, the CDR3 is TGTGCCAGCAGTGCCCTAACCGGGGCGAAGCAGCCCCAGCATTTT.

The CDR3 sequence: CASSLSPGASPDQPQHF. The CDR3 bases are TGTGCCAGCAGCTTAAGCCCAGGAGCTTCACCCGATCAGCCCCAGCATTTT. The chain links TRBV7-8 to TRBJ1-5; D is unclear. CDR3 length: 17 residues. The V gene's germline CDR1 is SGHVS and CDR2 FQNEAQ. Trimming removed 2 bases from V and 5 bases from J, with 19 bases in between.

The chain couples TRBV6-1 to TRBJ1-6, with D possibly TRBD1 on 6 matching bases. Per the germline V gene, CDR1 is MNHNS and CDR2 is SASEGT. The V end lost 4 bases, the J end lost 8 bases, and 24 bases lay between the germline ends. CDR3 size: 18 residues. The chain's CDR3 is CASSVAGGGKMRYSPLHF. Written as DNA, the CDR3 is TGTGCCAGCAGTGTCGCTGGAGGGGGGAAGATGAGATATTCACCCCTCCACTTT.

The chain's CDR3 is CASSNKISYNEQFF. In nucleotides, the CDR3 is TGTGCCAGCAGCAACAAGATCTCCTACAATGAGCAGTTCTTC. V gene TRBV5-4 combines with J gene TRBJ2-1; D remains unclear. Germline loops: CDR1 SGHNT, CDR2 YYREEE (reference sequence). The CDR3 loop spans 14 amino acids. V lost 4 bases and J lost 0, with 8 bases in between.

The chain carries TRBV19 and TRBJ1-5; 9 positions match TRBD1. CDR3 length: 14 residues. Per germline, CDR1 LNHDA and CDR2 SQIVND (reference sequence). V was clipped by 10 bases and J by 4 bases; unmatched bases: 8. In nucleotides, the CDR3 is TGTGCCACTATAGACAGGGGGAAAAATCAGCCCCAGCATTTT. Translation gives CATIDRGKNQPQHF.

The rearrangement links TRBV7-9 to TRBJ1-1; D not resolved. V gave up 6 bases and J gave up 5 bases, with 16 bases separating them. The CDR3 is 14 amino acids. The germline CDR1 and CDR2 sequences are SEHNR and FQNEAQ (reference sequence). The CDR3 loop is CASRRSEGGTEAFF. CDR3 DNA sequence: TGTGCCAGCAGGCGAAGCGAGGGTGGGACTGAAGCTTTCTTT.

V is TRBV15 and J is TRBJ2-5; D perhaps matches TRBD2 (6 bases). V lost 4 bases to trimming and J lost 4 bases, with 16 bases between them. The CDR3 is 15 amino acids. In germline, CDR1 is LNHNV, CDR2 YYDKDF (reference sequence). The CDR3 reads CATSKMGGSGETQYF. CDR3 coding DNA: TGTGCCACCAGCAAGATGGGTGGTAGCGGAGAGACCCAGTACTTC.

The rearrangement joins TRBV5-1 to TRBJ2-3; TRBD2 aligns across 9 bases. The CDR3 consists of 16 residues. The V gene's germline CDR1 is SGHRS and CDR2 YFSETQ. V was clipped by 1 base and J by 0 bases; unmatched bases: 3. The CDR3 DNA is TGCGCCAGCAGCTTGACTAGCGGGCCGAGCACAGATACGCAGTATTTT. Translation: CASSLTSGPSTDTQYF.

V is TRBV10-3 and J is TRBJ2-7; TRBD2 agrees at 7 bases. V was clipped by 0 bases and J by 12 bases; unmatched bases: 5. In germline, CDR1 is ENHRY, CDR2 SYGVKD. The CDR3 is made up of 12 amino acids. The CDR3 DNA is TGTGCCATCAGTGAGTCTGGCGGGAGTTTGTACTTC. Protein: CAISESGGSLYF.

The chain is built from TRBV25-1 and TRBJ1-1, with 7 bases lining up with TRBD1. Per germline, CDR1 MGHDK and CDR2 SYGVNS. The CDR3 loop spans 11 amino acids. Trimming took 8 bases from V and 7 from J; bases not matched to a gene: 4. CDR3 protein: CASRGQREAFF. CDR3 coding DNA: TGTGCCAGCCGGGGACAGCGTGAAGCTTTCTTT.

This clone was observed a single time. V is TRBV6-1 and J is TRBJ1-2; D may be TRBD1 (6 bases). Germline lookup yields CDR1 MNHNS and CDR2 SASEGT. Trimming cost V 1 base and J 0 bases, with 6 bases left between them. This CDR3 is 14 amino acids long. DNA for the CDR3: TGTGCCAGCAGTGAAGGGACAGCTAACTATGGCTACACCTTC. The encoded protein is CASSEGTANYGYTF.

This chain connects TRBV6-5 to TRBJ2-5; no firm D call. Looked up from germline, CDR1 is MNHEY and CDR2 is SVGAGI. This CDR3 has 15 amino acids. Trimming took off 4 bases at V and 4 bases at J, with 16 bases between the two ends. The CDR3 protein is CASSSPTELLETQYF. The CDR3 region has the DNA TGTGCCAGCAGTTCCCCGACTGAATTGTTAGAGACCCAGTACTTC.

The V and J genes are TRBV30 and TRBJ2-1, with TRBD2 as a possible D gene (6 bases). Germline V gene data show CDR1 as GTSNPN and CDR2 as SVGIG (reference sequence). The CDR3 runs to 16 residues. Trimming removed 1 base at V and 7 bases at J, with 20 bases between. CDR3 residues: CAWSGFAGLGLNEQFF. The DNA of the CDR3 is TGTGCCTGGAGTGGTTTCGCGGGATTAGGCCTGAATGAGCAGTTCTTC.

The DNA of the CDR3 is TGTGCCACCAGTGCCTCGTGGGCCAGGGGCTACGAGCAGTACTTC. Its protein product is CATSASWARGYEQYF. The genes are TRBV24-1 and TRBJ2-7, with D perhaps matching TRBD1 (6 bases). In germline, CDR1 is KGHDR, CDR2 SFDVKD. This CDR3 contains 15 residues. Between the trimmed V and J ends, which lost 5 bases and 3 bases, there was a span of 16 bases.